This T cell receptor beta chain comes out of a study of cytomegalovirus exposure and HLA in healthy donors. The study's findings and limits: The study put 150 to 200 TCR beta chains on its list as cytomegalovirus-associated. Analysis was carried out at a later point, and it linked a missense DCLRE1C variant to TCR beta V- and J-gene trimming. Using the classifier, cytomegalovirus status was reportedly diagnosed with high specificity and sensitivity.

CDR1 SGHTA and CDR2 FQGNSA come from the germline V gene. Trimming pared 5 bases from V and 2 bases from J, leaving 16 bases between. The CDR3 consists of 15 residues. With 60 Vbeta and 13 Jbeta primers, the PCR was carried out. Clones were sequenced by immunoSEQ multiplex PCR, and TCRdb holds only the in-frame ones, with some missing. Of around 140,000 clones in the sample, about 10% were seen once. At collection, donors were nominally healthy, but unrecorded immune exposures were probable. Only a few counts were recorded for this clone. Its antigen is as yet unknown. This clonotype originated in a man aged 50 or older in good health and CMV-seronegative. Sample: PBMCs. The rearrangement uses TRBV7-2 and TRBJ2-7; a weak D match, TRBD2 (5 bases). CDR3 in amino acids: CASSPVYGETYEQYF. In nucleotides, the CDR3 is TGTGCCAGCAGCCCCGTCTACGGGGAGACCTACGAGCAGTACTTC. The variable domain in full, with the rest retrieved from reference TRBV7-2 and TRBJ2-7, is GAGVSQSPSNKVTEKGKDVELRCDPISGHTALYWYRQSLGQGLEFLIYFQGNSAPDKSGLPSDRFSAERTGGSVSTLTIQRTQQEDSAVYLCASSPVYGETYEQYFGPGTRLTVT.